These 11 T cell receptor beta chains originate from one sample sequenced in a study of cytotoxic CD8 clonotypes in ibrutinib-treated CLL. TCRdb's table, derived via immunoSEQ multiplex PCR, lists solely in-frame clones and lacks some. The data show some 58,000 clones, with less than 75% seen just once and around two fifths held by the top ten. This sample comprised PBMCs, obtained after 12 months of ibrutinib treatment. The receptors were gathered from a human donor with chronic lymphocytic leukemia.

The chain carries TRBV25-1 and TRBJ2-1; 12 bases match TRBD1. The germline V gene has CDR1 MGHDK and CDR2 SYGVNS. This CDR3 comprises 15 residues. J gave up 9 bases and V 8 bases, and 11 bases lay outside the gene matches. CDR3 protein: CASALGGTGGIEQFF. In DNA, the CDR3 is TGTGCCAGCGCCTTAGGTGGGACAGGGGGCATTGAGCAGTTCTTC.

The rearrangement links TRBV5-5 to TRBJ2-2; D not certain. This CDR3 has 16 residues. CDR1 is SGHKS and CDR2 is YYEKEE in the germline V gene (reference sequence). The V gene lost 4 bases and the J gene lost 4 bases, with 17 bases spanning the gap. The CDR3 sequence: CASSQKDISLTGELFF. DNA for the CDR3: TGTGCCAGCAGCCAAAAGGATATTTCCCTCACCGGGGAGCTGTTTTTT.

The rearrangement joins TRBV13 to TRBJ2-2; the D call may be TRBD1 or TRBD2 (5 bases each). Trimming removed 0 bases at V and 3 bases at J, with 14 bases between. CDR3 length equals 17 residues. Looked up from germline, CDR1 is PRHDT and CDR2 is FYEKMQ (reference sequence). Here the CDR3 DNA reads TGTGCCAGCAGCTTAGGCCTGGGGGTGGAGGACACCGGGGAGCTGTTTTTT. It translates to CASSLGLGVEDTGELFF. Drawing the rest from reference TRBV13 and TRBJ2-2, the complete variable domain is AAGVIQSPRHLIKEKRETATLKCYPIPRHDTVYWYQQGPGQDPQFLISFYEKMQSDKGSIPDRFSAQQFSDYHSELNMSSLELGDSALYFCASSLGLGVEDTGELFFGEGSRLTVL.

V usage is TRBV28 and J usage is TRBJ2-7, with a possible D match to TRBD1 (6 bases). V lost 6 bases and J 2 bases, leaving 11 bases between the germline ends. CDR1 MDHEN and CDR2 SYDVKM come from the germline V gene. CDR3 length: 13 amino acids. The DNA for the CDR3 is TGTGCCAGCAGACCGGACAGTCCCTACGAGCAGTACTTC. It specifies CASRPDSPYEQYF. Together with reference TRBV28 and TRBJ2-7, the CDR3 gives the full variable domain: DVKVTQSSRYLVKRTGEKVFLECVQDMDHENMFWYRQDPGLGLRLIYFSYDVKMKEKGDIPEGYSVSREKKERFSLILESASTNQTSMYLCASRPDSPYEQYFGPGTRLTVT.

This clone has only a few counts. The chain is built from TRBV2 and TRBJ2-7; D call uncertain. The CDR3 extends over 15 amino acids. Germline V gene lookup returns CDR1 SNHLY and CDR2 FYNNEI. V was pared by 2 bases and J by 4 bases, with 15 bases between. The CDR3 region is CASSELASLLYEQYF. The CDR3 DNA is TGTGCCAGCAGTGAATTGGCTAGTTTGCTATACGAGCAGTACTTC.

The CDR3 DNA follows: TGTGCCAGCAGCGTAGGGGTCAGGGGCCCGTACGAGCAGTACTTC. Translated: CASSVGVRGPYEQYF. V is TRBV9 and J is TRBJ2-7, with D perhaps matching TRBD1 (6 bases). CDR1 SGDLS and CDR2 YYNGEE come from the germline V gene. V was cut by 0 bases and J by 4 bases, with 14 bases left in between. The CDR3 has 15 residues.

This clone was counted a few times. CDR3 region: CASSQPLAGDNTGELFF. CDR3 coding DNA: TGTGCCAGCAGCCAGCCACTAGCGGGAGATAACACCGGGGAGCTGTTTTTT. The J gene is TRBJ2-2, the V gene TRBV11-3; 11 bases agree with TRBD2. V lost 5 bases, J lost 2 bases, and 7 bases stayed unmatched. Germline V gene lookup returns CDR1 SGHNT and CDR2 YENEEA. The CDR3 length is 17 residues.

The rearrangement links TRBV7-3 to TRBJ2-1; TRBD1 matches 8 bases. The germline gives CDR1 SGHTA, CDR2 FQGTGA. The CDR3 is 13 amino acids. Unmatched junction bases numbered 3, after V lost 4 bases and J lost 7 bases. The CDR3: CASSSRGQNEQFF. CDR3 nucleotides: TGTGCCAGCAGCTCCAGGGGGCAAAATGAGCAGTTCTTC.

CDR3 DNA: TGTGCCAGCAACCTCCCGCGGACAGGGGGCTCTGCTAACTATGGCTACACCTTC. Protein product: CASNLPRTGGSANYGYTF. This chain uses TRBV2 with TRBJ1-2; the match to TRBD1 covers 11 bases. The V and J ends lost 7 bases and 0 bases, in that order; junction bases with no gene match: 13. The V gene's germline CDR1 is SNHLY and CDR2 FYNNEI. This CDR3 comprises 18 residues.

The J gene is TRBJ2-7, the V gene TRBV7-6; 8 bases fit TRBD1. This CDR3 has 15 residues. J lost 4 bases, V lost 5 bases, and 10 bases had no gene match. CDR1 and CDR2 (germline): SGHVS, FNYEAQ. This chain's CDR3 is CASSPGQAKGYEQYF. The CDR3 DNA reads TGTGCCAGCAGCCCGGGACAGGCCAAGGGATACGAGCAGTACTTC.

The CDR3 coding sequence is TGCAGCGTTGACCTCGGGACAGATACGCAGTATTTT. This sequence encodes CSVDLGTDTQYF. The chain is built from TRBV29-1 and TRBJ2-3; the D is unclear. Trimming took off 3 bases at V and 3 bases at J, with 7 bases between the two ends. Germline V CDR1 and CDR2: SQVTM, ANQGSEA. This CDR3 is built from 12 residues.